This T cell receptor (beta chain) stems from a study of CD4 and CD8 cells across lung adenocarcinoma regions. V dropped 7 bases and J dropped 3 bases, with 10 bases sitting between them. The germline CDR1 and CDR2 sequences are MNHNS and SASEGT. There are 13 residues in the CDR3. MiXCR was run by TCRdb on the PCR reads, yielding one entry per CDR3 protein. The sample carries under 15,000 distinct CDR3 sequences, approximately 50% recorded once. Localized lung adenocarcinoma, a non-small cell lung cancer, affected the donors. V usage is TRBV6-1 and J usage is TRBJ1-5; D is uncertain. This receptor was taken from a female donor with lung adenocarcinoma. The CD4 and CD8 labels of this study may be unreliable. Sample: CD8+ T cells from the center of a lung tumor. The CDR3 DNA reads as TGTGCCAGCACTGGTTGGGACAATCAGCCCCAGCATTTT. This encodes CASTGWDNQPQHF.